The present entry profiles one T cell receptor beta chain with its context. This clonotype is classified as large (0.1 to 1%). Its antigen is currently not known. No base quality values were provided; no much bigger clone lies one nucleotide off. The sample is drawn from a study of breast tumors, draining lymph nodes, adjacent tissues listed by TCRdb under 2016. With regard to the full study: Breast cancer patients provided tumor, adjacent nontumor tissue and axillary lymph nodes, and the study compared the TCR beta repertoires across these three sources. The study was designed to assess the relationships and possible T-cell exchange between tumor, surrounding tissue and draining lymph node repertoires in human breast cancer. Study-wide findings and limitations: T-cell repertoire diversity in tumors was found to be lower than in lymph nodes but higher than in nontumor tissue, and preferential V and J gene usage was observed. In luminal-like breast cancer, tumor and nontumor tissue repertoires resembled each other significantly more than in basal-like breast cancer. The study presented the conclusion that tumor T cells originate in lymph nodes as consistent with a hypothesis, not as something directly demonstrated. The data were considered consistent with the idea that most tumor T cells come from the lymph node and then expand in tumor tissue.

Sequencing relied on an Illumina HiSeq 2000. TCR beta chain libraries were generated by multiplex PCR amplification. High-throughput sequencing was used to analyze the amplified TCR beta chain products. TCRdb reprocessed the public reads (quality trimming at Q25 with fastp, clone calling with MiXCR) and kept in-frame beta chains. Each entry is one CDR3 protein sequence, shown with its most common DNA and genes. The sample table holds more than 15,000 distinct CDR3 sequences, of which roughly 43% were seen once. The ten top clones hold under 25% of the sample. Sequencing was carried out using breast tumor tissue. The sequence derives from a female donor with breast cancer. Some clones in this sample may be carry-over from other donors' samples.

The base sequence is TGTGCCAGCAGTCGCTCATACAATGAGCAGTTCTTC. This translates into CASSRSYNEQFF. The rearrangement combines TRBV25-1 with TRBJ2-1, with no confidently assigned D gene. Including cysteine and phenylalanine, the CDR3 has 12 amino acids. CDR3 DNA is the only sequence kept; it has 36 bases, read in frame from the first base. CDR1 and CDR2 are drawn from the germline V gene: MGHDK, SYGVNS. The junction carries 6 bases between V and J, which are trimmed by 5 bases and 4 bases respectively.